Reported below is one T cell receptor (beta chain). Its antigen is currently unknown. These data are taken from a study of post-analysis software for immune sequencing data. Findings and caveats of the study: Controls showed lower frequencies than patients for five TRBV segments, and TRBV5-6, TRBV5-1 and TRBV20-1 were among these. Clustering by F measure revealed strong co-clustering among samples prepared together in one batch.

The trim removed 6 bases at V and 6 bases at J, leaving 5 bases unmatched. CDR3 length: 15 residues. The germline V gene has CDR1 MNHEY and CDR2 SVGEGT. Unique-molecular-identifier-tagged TCR beta cDNA libraries were used. TCRdb used MiXCR to reprocess the PCR reads, holding one entry per CDR3 protein. The data hold about 200,000 distinct CDR3 sequences, with around 30% observed a single time. The chain links TRBV6-2 or TRBV6-3 to TRBJ2-1; 13 positions agree with TRBD2. The sequencing sample was made of blood. This clonotype originated in a girl younger than 18 with multiple sclerosis. In DNA form, the CDR3 reads TGTGCCAGCAGCAAAACTAGCGGGGGGGCCAATGAGCAGTTCTTC. Its protein product is CASSKTSGGANEQFF.